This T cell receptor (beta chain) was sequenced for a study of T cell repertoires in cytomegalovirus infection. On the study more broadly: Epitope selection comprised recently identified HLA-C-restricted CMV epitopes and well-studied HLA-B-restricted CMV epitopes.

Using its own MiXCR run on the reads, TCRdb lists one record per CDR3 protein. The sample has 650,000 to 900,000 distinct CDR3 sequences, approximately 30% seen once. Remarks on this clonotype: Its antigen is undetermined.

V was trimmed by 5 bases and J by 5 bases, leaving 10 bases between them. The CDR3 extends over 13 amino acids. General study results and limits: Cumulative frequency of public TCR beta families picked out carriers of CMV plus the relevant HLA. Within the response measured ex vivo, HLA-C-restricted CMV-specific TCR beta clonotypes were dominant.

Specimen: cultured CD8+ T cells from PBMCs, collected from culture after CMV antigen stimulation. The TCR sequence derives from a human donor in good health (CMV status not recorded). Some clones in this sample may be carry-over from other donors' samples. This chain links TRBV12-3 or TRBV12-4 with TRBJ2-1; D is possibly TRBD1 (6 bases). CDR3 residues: CASSAPGDNEQFF. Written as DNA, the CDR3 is TGTGCCAGCAGTGCTCCAGGGGACAATGAGCAGTTCTTC.